The 21 T cell receptor beta chains below all came from one sample that was sequenced in a study of human T cells and chemical hapten exposure. TCRdb re-derived calls from the RACE reads in MiXCR, one entry per CDR3 protein. The sample gives around 360,000 distinct CDR3 sequences, about 6% of which show up once; under 7% is in the top ten. The time point is: patch test 2, 6 weeks after DPC sensitization. The treatment here: therapeutic diphenylcyclopropenone sensitization with weekly scalp DPC. Sequencing was performed on whole blood, taken in connection with sensitization to the hapten diphenylcyclopropenone (DPC). These receptors all come from a woman between 18 and 30 years old with alopecia areata. Some clones in this sample may be carry-over from other donors' samples.

In this sample, this clonotype turned up many times. The V and J genes are TRBV5-1 and TRBJ1-4; no definite D call. Germline V gene sequence: CDR1 SGHRS, CDR2 YFSETQ. Trimming shortened V by 4 bases and J by 6 bases, and 13 bases separated the two germline ends. The CDR3 contains 14 residues. The CDR3 sequence is CASSTRGLDEKLFF. The DNA for the CDR3 is TGCGCCAGCAGCACGCGCGGGTTAGATGAAAAACTGTTTTTT. Based on the CDR3 plus reference TRBV5-1 and TRBJ1-4, the full variable domain is KAGVTQTPRYLIKTRGQQVTLSCSPISGHRSVSWYQQTPGQGLQFLFEYFSETQRNKGNFPGRFSGRQFSNSRSEMNVSTLELGDSALYLCASSTRGLDEKLFFGSGTQLSVL.

This clonotype has more than one count but fewer than ten. CDR3 residues: CASSYLNTDTQYF. For the CDR3, the DNA is TGTGCCAGCAGTTACCTGAACACAGATACGCAGTATTTT. The chain combines TRBV6-2 or TRBV6-3 with TRBJ2-3, with D hard to call. CDR3 length: 13 amino acids. Germline V CDR1 and CDR2: MNHEY, SVGEGT. The V gene lost 2 bases and the J gene lost 2 bases, with 5 bases spanning the gap.

This clonotype occurred a few times. J is TRBJ2-6 and V is TRBV29-1; no reliable D call. CDR3 length: 15 residues. The V end was cut by 6 bases, the J end by 0 bases, with 12 bases between. From germline, CDR1 is SQVTM and CDR2 ANQGSEA. CDR3 in DNA: TGCAGCGTGAATCCGACCGGCTCTGGGGCCAACGTCCTGACTTTC. Amino acids: CSVNPTGSGANVLTF.

This clonotype was recorded a few times. This chain joins TRBV19 and TRBJ2-7; D is perhaps TRBD1 (5 bases). Germline loops: CDR1 LNHDA, CDR2 SQIVND (reference sequence). V was pared by 1 base and J by 3 bases, with 10 bases between. This CDR3 has 14 amino acids. This CDR3 is CASSIGTKDYEQYF. The CDR3 coding sequence is TGTGCCAGTAGTATAGGGACAAAAGACTACGAGCAGTACTTC.

The rearrangement joins TRBV4-3 to TRBJ2-7; D unresolved. Germline CDR1 is LGHNA and CDR2 is YSLEER. The length of the CDR3 is 15 residues. Trimming removed 1 base at V and 7 bases at J, with 17 bases between. Here the CDR3 reads CASSQVVSPLIEQYF. The CDR3 DNA reads TGCGCCAGCAGCCAAGTGGTAAGCCCGCTTATTGAGCAGTACTTC.

The CDR3 coding sequence is TGCAGCGTCCCCTCCGGGGAATCAAACATTCAGTACTTC. This translates into CSVPSGESNIQYF. This rearrangement joins TRBV29-1 to TRBJ2-4; a possible D gene is TRBD2 (5 bases). The CDR3 runs 13 residues. Trimming took 6 bases from V and 6 from J, leaving 15 bases between them. The germline V gene has CDR1 SQVTM and CDR2 ANQGSEA. The whole variable domain, filled in from reference TRBV29-1 and TRBJ2-4, reads SAVISQKPSRDICQRGTSLTIQCQVDSQVTMMFWYRQQPGQSLTLIATANQGSEATYESGFVIDKFPISRPNLTFSTLTVSNMSPEDSSIYLCSVPSGESNIQYFGAGTRLSVL.

This clonotype was counted ten times or more. The gene calls are TRBV28 and TRBJ2-7; perhaps TRBD1 as D (6 bases). Germline lookup yields CDR1 MDHEN and CDR2 SYDVKM. V lost 5 bases, J lost 5 bases, and 13 bases lay in between. This CDR3 spans 13 amino acids. The chain's CDR3 is CASSPRQVHEQYF. The CDR3 DNA follows: TGTGCCAGCAGTCCCCGACAGGTCCACGAGCAGTACTTC. Full variable domain (remainder filled in from reference TRBV28 and TRBJ2-7): DVKVTQSSRYLVKRTGEKVFLECVQDMDHENMFWYRQDPGLGLRLIYFSYDVKMKEKGDIPEGYSVSREKKERFSLILESASTNQTSMYLCASSPRQVHEQYFGPGTRLTVT.

The chain uses TRBV10-3 and TRBJ2-2; D is unclear. Trimming took 7 bases from V and 0 from J, leaving 9 bases between them. CDR1 and CDR2 from the germline V gene are ENHRY and SYGVKD. The CDR3 spans 14 residues. The CDR3 bases are TGTGCCATCACTCCGATTGCGAACACCGGGGAGCTGTTTTTT. Translated, it gives CAITPIANTGELFF.

The rearrangement joins TRBV9 to TRBJ2-3; D is unresolved. V was clipped by 3 bases and J by 0 bases, with 11 bases between them. The CDR3 loop spans 15 amino acids. Germline-derived CDR1 and CDR2 are SGDLS and YYNGEE. The CDR3 DNA reads as TGTGCCAGCAGCGCCAGAGAAGGGAGCACAGATACGCAGTATTTT. Protein sequence: CASSAREGSTDTQYF.

The chain couples TRBV6-5 to TRBJ2-1; 9 bases match TRBD1. V dropped 0 bases and J dropped 5; count of bases not matched to a gene: 8. Per the germline V gene, CDR1 is MNHEY and CDR2 is SVGAGI. The CDR3 length is 17 residues. The CDR3 nucleotides read TGTGCCAGCAGTTACTCGACAGGGGACAGGGCGAACAATGAGCAGTTCTTC. The encoded protein is CASSYSTGDRANNEQFF.

The sample holds many counts of this clonotype. This chain connects TRBV29-1 to TRBJ2-1; 10 bases match TRBD1. The CDR3 sequence is 14 residues long. Per germline, CDR1 SQVTM and CDR2 ANQGSEA. V dropped 4 bases and J dropped 6; count of bases not matched to a gene: 6. CDR3 in amino acids: CSVGGGQGFNEQFF. The CDR3 nucleotides are TGCAGCGTTGGTGGGGGACAGGGGTTCAATGAGCAGTTCTTC.

This rearrangement joins TRBV27 to TRBJ1-4; TRBD1 agrees at 7 bases. The CDR3 is 14 residues long. Germline-derived CDR1 and CDR2 are MNHEY and SMNVEV (reference sequence). J gave up 12 bases and V 5 bases, and 12 bases lay outside the gene matches. The CDR3 DNA sequence: TGTGCCAGCAGTCCCGTACAGGGGCCCTGGGAACTGTTTTTT. Translating gives CASSPVQGPWELFF.

V and J are TRBV7-2 and TRBJ2-3; either TRBD1 or TRBD2 may supply D (5 bases each). V lost 5 bases and J lost 5, with 23 bases in between. Germline V gene lookup returns CDR1 SGHTA and CDR2 FQGNSA. CDR3 length: 17 amino acids. CDR3 DNA: TGTGCCAGCAGCCCCCAGCATGGGGGACGGGCGGGAGATACGCAGTATTTT. Protein: CASSPQHGGRAGDTQYF.

The V gene is TRBV9, the J gene TRBJ2-7; 13 bases fit TRBD2. The CDR3 extends over 16 amino acids. Losses at the gene ends were 3 bases for V and 0 bases for J; bases not matched to a gene: 3. CDR1 and CDR2 from the germline V gene are SGDLS and YYNGEE. The DNA for the CDR3 is TGTGCCAGCAGCGCCGGACTAGCGGGGGCCTCCTACGAGCAGTACTTC. Translated, it gives CASSAGLAGASYEQYF.

This clonotype was seen repeatedly, ten times or more. The rearrangement joins TRBV12-3 or TRBV12-4 to TRBJ1-6, with 8 bases fitting TRBD1. This CDR3 spans 16 amino acids. The J segment lost 7 bases and the V segment lost 3 bases, leaving 8 bases of the junction unmatched. As DNA, the CDR3 is TGTGCCAGCAGTTTTGGGACAGGAGTAGGAAATTCACCCCTCCACTTT. This gives the protein CASSFGTGVGNSPLHF.

This clonotype was seen more than once but under ten times. The rearrangement links TRBV27 to TRBJ2-3; 9 nucleotides align to TRBD2. Germline CDR1 is MNHEY and CDR2 is SMNVEV (reference sequence). The CDR3 loop spans 15 amino acids. J gave up 0 bases and V 6 bases, and 4 bases lay outside the gene matches. The CDR3 DNA sequence: TGTGCCAGCAGAGCGGGGGGCATGAGCACAGATACGCAGTATTTT. Translating gives CASRAGGMSTDTQYF.

The chain is built from TRBV5-5 and TRBJ1-4; D gene ambiguous. Germline V lookup: CDR1 SGHKS, CDR2 YYEKEE (reference sequence). V was cut by 3 bases and J by 6 bases, with 18 bases left in between. The CDR3 loop spans 16 amino acids. CDR3 sequence reads: CASSWEPLSRDEKLFF. CDR3 DNA sequence: TGTGCCAGCAGCTGGGAGCCTCTGAGCCGGGATGAAAAACTGTTTTTT.

There are a few counts of this clonotype. The CDR3 protein is CASSLLGKGVRTDTQYF. The CDR3 DNA reads TGTGCCAGCAGTTTATTAGGGAAGGGAGTAAGAACAGATACGCAGTATTTT. This chain uses TRBV28 with TRBJ2-3, with D tentatively TRBD2 (5 bases). Germline assignment: CDR1 MDHEN and CDR2 SYDVKM. V lost 1 base and J 3 bases, leaving 17 bases between the germline ends. The CDR3 covers 17 residues. The entire variable domain, with the rest obtained from reference TRBV28 and TRBJ2-3, is as follows: DVKVTQSSRYLVKRTGEKVFLECVQDMDHENMFWYRQDPGLGLRLIYFSYDVKMKEKGDIPEGYSVSREKKERFSLILESASTNQTSMYLCASSLLGKGVRTDTQYFGPGTRLTVL.

This clonotype was seen only a few times. The gene calls are TRBV9 and TRBJ2-3; D gene ambiguous. The V gene lost 1 base and the J gene lost 0 bases, with 9 bases spanning the gap. The germline CDR1 and CDR2 sequences are SGDLS and YYNGEE. The CDR3 runs to 15 residues. CDR3 in amino acids: CASSVTPGSTDTQYF. The CDR3 DNA reads as TGTGCCAGCAGCGTAACCCCAGGCAGCACAGATACGCAGTATTTT.

This clonotype was found many times. This chain joins TRBV6-6 and TRBJ1-1, with 11 bases identical to TRBD1. The CDR3 covers 16 residues. Germline V CDR1 and CDR2: MNHNY, SVGAGI (reference sequence). The V and J ends lost 0 bases and 6 bases, in that order; junction bases with no gene match: 6. CDR3 in DNA: TGTGCCAGCAGTTACTCCGGGACAGGGGGGGAACCTGAAGCTTTCTTT. Its translation is CASSYSGTGGEPEAFF.

This clonotype was counted many times. The chain couples TRBV29-1 to TRBJ1-5; unclear D gene. The CDR3 totals 13 residues. Trimming removed 4 bases at V and 3 bases at J, with 10 bases between. Germline loops: CDR1 SQVTM, CDR2 ANQGSEA. DNA of the CDR3: TGCAGCGTTGGGAGCAGCTTCAATCAGCCCCAGCATTTT. Translating it yields CSVGSSFNQPQHF.